The T cell receptor beta chain under discussion was sequenced for a study of cytomegalovirus exposure and HLA in healthy donors (dated by TCRdb to 2016 to 2017). Turning to the overall study: The roughly 700 repertoires of the first cohort and the roughly 120 validation repertoires were produced on the same platform, according to a later analysis. The study aimed to test whether signatures of past pathogen exposure could be identified by cataloging public T cell receptors. Besides the first cohort of approximately 710 subjects, a separate validation cohort made up of about 120 different subjects was used. The study combined high-throughput TCR immunosequencing, statistical association of individual TCRs with disease status, and machine learning to predict cytomegalovirus infection status.

As to this clone: There is no known antigen for this receptor. Base qualities are not recorded, but no much larger clone differs from it by a single base.

Results the study describes overall, beyond this receptor: In a later analysis, TCRs clustered in the first cohort were found to also tend to co-occur in the 120 or so validation repertoires, with approximately 95% of cluster scores above 0. In the study, 150 to 200 TCR beta chains were listed as associated with cytomegalovirus. In vitro tests confirmed that three of the cytomegalovirus-associated TCR beta chains recognize cytomegalovirus antigens. The classifier was reported to diagnose cytomegalovirus status with high specificity and sensitivity in both the original cohort and the validation cohort. Most TCR sequences were observed very rarely across donors, whereas some public TCRs were present in many individuals. According to the authors, the approach could potentially be generalized to other disease states and immunological phenotypes. All 110 or so repertoires were used to score co-occurrence in the validation cohort in a later analysis, because that analysis had no HLA typing for the cohort.

The donors belonged to the validation cohort of about 130 subjects, which was separate from the 666-subject first cohort. From the germline V gene, CDR1 is SGHDT and CDR2 is YYEEEE. Taken from cysteine to phenylalanine, the CDR3 has 15 residues. The entry retains the CDR3 DNA only, 45 bases that are in frame from base 1. The junction carries 16 bases between V and J, which are trimmed by 2 bases and 8 bases respectively. The library was generated by the immunoSEQ multiplex PCR assay. The study's processing was this. A statistical classification framework was built to diagnose cytomegalovirus status from the catalog of TCR beta chain sequences. TCRdb retrieved this table from immuneACCESS and kept in-frame rearrangements only. Not all clones are present; in checked studies, unresolved V genes account for under half, and no reason is known for the remainder. The V and J calls and the clone size are those of that table, but D and trimming were determined from the DNA. For this sample there are tens of thousands of clones; approximately 95% appear just once. Together, the top ten hold approximately 1.1% of the sample.

The sequence joins TRBV5-6 to TRBJ1-4; the D gene cannot be named for sure. The source material was PBMCs. The TCR originated in a woman aged 30 to 39 in good health and CMV-seropositive. For the CDR3, the sequence is CASSFPSREGEKLFF. In nucleotide form, the sequence is TGTGCCAGCAGCTTTCCCTCCCGGGAAGGGGAAAAACTGTTTTTT. With the rest looked up from the reference TRBV5-6 and TRBJ1-4 genes rather than sequenced, the full variable domain is DAGVTQSPTHLIKTRGQQVTLRCSPKSGHDTVSWYQQALGQGPQFIFQYYEEEERQRGNFPDRFSGHQFPNYSSELNVNALLLGDSALYLCASSFPSREGEKLFFGSGTQLSVL.